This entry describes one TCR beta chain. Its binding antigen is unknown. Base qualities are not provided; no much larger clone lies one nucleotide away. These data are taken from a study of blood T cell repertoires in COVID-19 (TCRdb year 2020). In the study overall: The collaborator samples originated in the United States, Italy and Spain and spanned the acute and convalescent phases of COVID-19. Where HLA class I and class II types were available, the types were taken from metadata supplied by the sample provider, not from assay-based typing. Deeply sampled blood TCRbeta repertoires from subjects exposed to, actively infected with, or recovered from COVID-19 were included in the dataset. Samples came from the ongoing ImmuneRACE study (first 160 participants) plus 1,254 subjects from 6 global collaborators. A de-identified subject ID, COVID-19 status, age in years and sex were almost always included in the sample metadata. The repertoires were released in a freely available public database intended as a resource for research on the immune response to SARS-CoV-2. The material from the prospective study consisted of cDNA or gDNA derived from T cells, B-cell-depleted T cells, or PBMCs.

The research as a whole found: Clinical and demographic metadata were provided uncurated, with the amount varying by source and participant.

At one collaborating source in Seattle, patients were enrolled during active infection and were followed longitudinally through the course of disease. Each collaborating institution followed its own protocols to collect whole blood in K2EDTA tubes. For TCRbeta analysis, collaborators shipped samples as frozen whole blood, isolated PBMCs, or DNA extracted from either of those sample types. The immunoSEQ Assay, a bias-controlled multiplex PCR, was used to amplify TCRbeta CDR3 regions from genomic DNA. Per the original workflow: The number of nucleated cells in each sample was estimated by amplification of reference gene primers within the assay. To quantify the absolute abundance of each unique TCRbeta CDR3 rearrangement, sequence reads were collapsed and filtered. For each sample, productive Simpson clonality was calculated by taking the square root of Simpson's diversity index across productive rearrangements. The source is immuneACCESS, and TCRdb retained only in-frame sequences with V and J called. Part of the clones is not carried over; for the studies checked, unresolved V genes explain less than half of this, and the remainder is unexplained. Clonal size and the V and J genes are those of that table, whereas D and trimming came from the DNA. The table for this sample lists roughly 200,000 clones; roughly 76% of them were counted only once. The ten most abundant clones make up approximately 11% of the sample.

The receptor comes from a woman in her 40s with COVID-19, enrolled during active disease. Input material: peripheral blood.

The CDR3 is CASSSRDRGDNEQFF. In nucleotides, the sequence is TGTGCCAGCAGCTCCCGGGACAGGGGTGACAATGAGCAGTTCTTC. The chain couples TRBV11-3 to TRBJ2-1; 10 bases in the junction line up with TRBD1. The CDR3 starts with the cysteine, ends with the phenylalanine, and has 15 residues. Of the read, only the CDR3 DNA is kept; its 45 bases are in frame from base 1. V is trimmed back by 4 bases and J by 5 bases, and the junction contains 5 bases that no gene match accounts for. CDR1 and CDR2 (SGHNT, YENEEA) derive from the germline V gene.